This is a list of T cell receptor beta chains from one sample in a study of blood T cell repertoires in COVID-19. Sequencing used immunoSEQ multiplex PCR; TCRdb keeps in-frame clones, though not all of them. The sample lists approximately 82,000 clones; around four fifths were seen once. Specimen: peripheral blood. The receptors were sampled from a human donor in a cohort sampled during active COVID-19. Each CDR3 is given with its conserved first and last residue. The D gene is left open where the match is weak. The size of a clone is reported for some rows only, either as once, few or many, or as a class for expanded clones.

NA,TRBV7-3,TRBJ2-7,NA,TGTGCCAGCAGCCCGACAGGCATAGAGAGCTACGAGCAGTACTTC,CASSPTGIESYEQYF
NA,TRBV5-4,TRBJ1-6,TRBD1,TGTGCCAGCAGCTTCGCCGGGACAGATGATAATTCACCCCTCCACTTT,CASSFAGTDDNSPLHF
NA,TRBV30,TRBJ1-1,NA,TGTGCCTGGATTCCTCTCGGGAGCGGGGGCACTGAAGCTTTCTTT,CAWIPLGSGGTEAFF
NA,TRBV5-1,TRBJ2-3,TRBD2,TGCGCCAGCACGATAACTAGCGGGGGGTCCACAGATACGCAGTATTTT,CASTITSGGSTDTQYF
NA,TRBV5-1,TRBJ1-2,NA,TGCGCCAGCAGCCCTGGGGCGTCCCTGGTGGACTATGGCTACACCTTC,CASSPGASLVDYGYTF
NA,TRBV7-6,TRBJ2-5,NA,TGTGCCAGCAGCACAAACAGGAGGGTCGGGGAGACCCAGTACTTC,CASSTNRRVGETQYF
once,TRBV29-1,TRBJ2-3,NA,TGCAGCGTTGAAAGGGCAGGGGAAGGGGCAGATACGCAGTATTTT,CSVERAGEGADTQYF
NA,TRBV7-9,TRBJ2-5,NA,TGTGCCAGCAGCTTCCAGGGTTTAGAGACCCAGTACTTC,CASSFQGLETQYF
NA,TRBV18,TRBJ1-4,TRBD1,TGTGCCAGCTCACCCCTCGGACAGGGTAATAATCCAGCAACTAATGAAAAACTGTTTTTT,CASSPLGQGNNPATNEKLFF
NA,TRBV6-5,TRBJ1-1,NA,TGTGCCAGCCCCTCGGCGGGGTTGAGGACTGAAGCTTTCTTT,CASPSAGLRTEAFF
NA,TRBV6-5,TRBJ2-7,NA,TGTGCCAGCAGTTCAACAGGGCTTCGGTACGAGCAGTACTTC,CASSSTGLRYEQYF
NA,TRBV6-5,TRBJ2-1,TRBD1,TGTGCCAGCAGTTATCGGCAGGGGGCGCGCAATGAGCAGTTCTTC,CASSYRQGARNEQFF
many,TRBV4-2,TRBJ1-1,TRBD1,TGTGCCAGCAGCCACGGACAGGGCCAGCAGAACACTGAAGCTTTCTTT,CASSHGQGQQNTEAFF
NA,TRBV30,TRBJ1-2,NA,TGTGCCTGGAGTGCCCAACGAGCTAACTATGGCTACACCTTC,CAWSAQRANYGYTF
once,TRBV9,TRBJ2-3,TRBD2,TGTGCCAGCAGCGTAGGGCTAGCGGGGGACACAGATACGCAGTATTTT,CASSVGLAGDTDTQYF
once,TRBV5-1,TRBJ2-6,NA,TGCGCCAGCAGCTCGAAAGGGACTCGTACCTCTGGGGCCAACGTCCTGACTTTC,CASSSKGTRTSGANVLTF
once,TRBV7-2,TRBJ1-2,NA,TGTGCCAGCAGCATGGGGGGATCTGGGATTGAATCTGGCTACACCTTC,CASSMGGSGIESGYTF
many,TRBV2,TRBJ2-2,TRBD2,TGTGCCAGCAGGGGCACTAGCGGGATAAACACCGGGGAGCTGTTTTTT,CASRGTSGINTGELFF
NA,TRBV7-6,TRBJ2-7,TRBD1,TGTGCCAGCACCCCCGGGTCGGGGACAGGGTCTTACGAGCAGTACTTC,CASTPGSGTGSYEQYF
NA,TRBV4-3,TRBJ1-1,NA,TGCGCCAGCAGCCAAGATTTCAAAAGGGGCCGTGAAGCTTTCTTT,CASSQDFKRGREAFF
NA,TRBV11-2,TRBJ2-3,TRBD2,TGTGCCAGCAGCCCAATCCGGACTAGCGGGGGCACAGATACGCAGTATTTT,CASSPIRTSGGTDTQYF
NA,TRBV7-8,TRBJ1-3,NA,TGTGCCAGCAGCCAACTTAGGACAGTCTCTGGAAACACCATATATTTT,CASSQLRTVSGNTIYF
NA,TRBV28,TRBJ1-4,NA,TGTGCCAGCAGTTTAAGTGCAGGGAAACTGTTTTTT,CASSLSAGKLFF
NA,TRBV21-1,TRBJ1-5,NA,TGTGCCAGCAGCGGTAACAGGGGAACGAGGGGAAGCAATCAGCCCCAGCATTTT,CASSGNRGTRGSNQPQHF
NA,TRBV19,TRBJ2-3,NA,TGTGCCAGTAGTGTCGGACACCTCGGTCGCACAGATACGCAGTATTTT,CASSVGHLGRTDTQYF
NA,TRBV6-5,TRBJ1-2,NA,TGTGCCAGCAGCATAAGGGAGGGGGGTGGCTACACCTTC,CASSIREGGGYTF
NA,TRBV4-1,TRBJ2-7,TRBD2,TGCGCCAGCAGCCAGAGTAGACTAGCGGGCGCCTACGAGCAGTACTTC,CASSQSRLAGAYEQYF
NA,TRBV12-3/TRBV12-4,TRBJ2-7,NA,TGTGCCAGCAGTCAAGGGGGAAGCTACGAGCAGTACTTC,CASSQGGSYEQYF
NA,TRBV24-1,TRBJ2-3,TRBD1,TGTGCCACCAGTCTCGGACAGGGAGTCACAGATACGCAGTATTTT,CATSLGQGVTDTQYF
NA,TRBV21-1,TRBJ1-1,NA,TGTGCCAGCAGCAAAGTTCCGCAGGCCTTTACTGAAGCTTTCTTT,CASSKVPQAFTEAFF
NA,TRBV6-6,TRBJ1-5,NA,TGTGCCAGCAGTTACATCGGGGAGGAGGGTCAGCCCCAGCATTTT,CASSYIGEEGQPQHF
NA,TRBV2,TRBJ2-6,NA,TGTGCCAGCAGTGAAGCTCAGGGTAGCTCTGGGGCCAACGTCCTGACTTTC,CASSEAQGSSGANVLTF
NA,TRBV5-1,TRBJ1-1,NA,TGCGCCAGCAGCTTATCGGACTATAACACTGAAGCTTTCTTT,CASSLSDYNTEAFF
NA,TRBV5-4,TRBJ1-1,TRBD1,TGTGCCAGCAGACGTCCCGGGACAGGGAACACTGAAGCTTTCTTT,CASRRPGTGNTEAFF
NA,TRBV10-3,TRBJ2-7,TRBD1,TGTGCCATCAGCTACGGACAGGGCTACGAGCAGTACTTC,CAISYGQGYEQYF
NA,TRBV5-1,TRBJ2-1,NA,TGCGCCAGCAGCTTGTTAGCCCAAAATGCTTACAATGAGCAGTTCTTC,CASSLLAQNAYNEQFF